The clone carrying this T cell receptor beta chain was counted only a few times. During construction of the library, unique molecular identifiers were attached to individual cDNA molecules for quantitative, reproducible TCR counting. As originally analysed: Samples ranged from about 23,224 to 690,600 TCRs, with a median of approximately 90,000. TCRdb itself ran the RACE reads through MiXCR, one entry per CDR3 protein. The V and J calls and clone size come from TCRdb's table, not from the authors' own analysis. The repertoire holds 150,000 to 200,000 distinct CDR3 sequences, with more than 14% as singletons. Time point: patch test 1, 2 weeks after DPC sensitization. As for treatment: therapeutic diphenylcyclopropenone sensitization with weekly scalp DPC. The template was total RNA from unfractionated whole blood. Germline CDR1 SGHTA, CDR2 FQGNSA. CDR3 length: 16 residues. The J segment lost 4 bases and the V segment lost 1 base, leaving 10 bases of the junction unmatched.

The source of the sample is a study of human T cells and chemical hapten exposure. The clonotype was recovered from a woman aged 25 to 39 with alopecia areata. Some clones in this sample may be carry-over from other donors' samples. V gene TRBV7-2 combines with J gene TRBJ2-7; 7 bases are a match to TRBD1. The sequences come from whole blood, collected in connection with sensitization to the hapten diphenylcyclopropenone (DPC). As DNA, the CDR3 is TGTGCCAGCAGCTTAGGCTACAGGGGTTCTGTGTACGAGCAGTACTTC. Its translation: CASSLGYRGSVYEQYF.